This T cell receptor (beta chain) was profiled in a study of vaccination and CD4 T cells after COVID-19. Study at large: Convalescent cases comprised about 9 mild and one severe, all SARS-CoV-2 positive by nasal swab PCR.

Regarding treatment: approximately nine-day PBMC culture with coronavirus spike peptide pools or control peptides (ViraFEST assay). The CDR3 extends over 14 amino acids. V lost 4 bases and J lost 7; bases outside the gene matches: 6. In germline, CDR1 is SGHRS, CDR2 YFSETQ. This clonotype was seen only a few times. The antigen remains unidentified. Sequenced with the Oncomine TCR Beta short-read assay was DNA taken from cultured CD4+ T cells. In TCRdb, the PCR reads were re-called with MiXCR into one record per CDR3 protein. The table lists roughly 12,000 distinct CDR3 sequences, 45% to 55% of them singletons, with less than 25% in the top ten.

The chain recombines TRBV5-1 with TRBJ1-5; TRBD1 matches 9 bases. This sequence originates from a human donor who had recovered from COVID-19. Input material: CD4+ T cells from blood, cultured in vitro. DNA of the CDR3: TGCGCCAGCAGCCCGGGACAGGGTGAGCAGCCCCAGCATTTT. Its protein product is CASSPGQGEQPQHF.